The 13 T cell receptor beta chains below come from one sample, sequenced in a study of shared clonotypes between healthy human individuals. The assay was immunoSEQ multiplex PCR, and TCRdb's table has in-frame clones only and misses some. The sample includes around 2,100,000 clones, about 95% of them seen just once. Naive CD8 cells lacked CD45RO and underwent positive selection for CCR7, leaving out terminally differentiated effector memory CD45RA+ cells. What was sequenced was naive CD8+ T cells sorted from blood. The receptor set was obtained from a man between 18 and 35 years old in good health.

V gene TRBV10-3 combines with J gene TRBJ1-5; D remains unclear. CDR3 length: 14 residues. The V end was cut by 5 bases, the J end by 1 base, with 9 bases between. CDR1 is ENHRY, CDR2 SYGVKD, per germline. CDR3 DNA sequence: TGTGCCATCAGTACCGGGGAGAGCAATCAGCCCCAGCATTTT. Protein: CAISTGESNQPQHF.

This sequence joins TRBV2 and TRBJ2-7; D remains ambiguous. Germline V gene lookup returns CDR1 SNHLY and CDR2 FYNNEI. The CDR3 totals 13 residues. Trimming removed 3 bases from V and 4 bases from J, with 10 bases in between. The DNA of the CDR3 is TGTGCCAGCAGTGACTATTTGAGGTACGAGCAGTACTTC. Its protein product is CASSDYLRYEQYF.

The CDR3 region has the DNA TGTGCCAGCAGTGAGGCAGCCGAGCAGTACTTC. Protein: CASSEAAEQYF. V usage is TRBV2 and J usage is TRBJ2-7; D is uncertain. The V end lost 3 bases, the J end lost 6 bases, and 6 bases lay between the germline ends. The CDR3 runs 11 residues. CDR1 SNHLY and CDR2 FYNNEI come from the germline V gene.

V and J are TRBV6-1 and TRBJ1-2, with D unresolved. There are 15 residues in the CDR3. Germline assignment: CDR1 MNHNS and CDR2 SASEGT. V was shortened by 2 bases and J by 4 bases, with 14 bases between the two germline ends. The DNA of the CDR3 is TGTGCCAGCAGTGAATCGTCACTCTGGGGCTATGGCTACACCTTC. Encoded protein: CASSESSLWGYGYTF.

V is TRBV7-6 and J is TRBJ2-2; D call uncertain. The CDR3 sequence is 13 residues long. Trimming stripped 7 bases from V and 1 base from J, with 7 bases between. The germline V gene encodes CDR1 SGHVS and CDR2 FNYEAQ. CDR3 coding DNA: TGTGCCAGCAAGTTAAGGAACACCGGGGAGCTGTTTTTT. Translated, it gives CASKLRNTGELFF.

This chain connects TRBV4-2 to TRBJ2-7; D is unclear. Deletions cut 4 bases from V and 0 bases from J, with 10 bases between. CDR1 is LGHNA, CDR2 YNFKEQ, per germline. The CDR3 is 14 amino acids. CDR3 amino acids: CASSLRSDSYEQYF. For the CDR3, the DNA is TGTGCCAGCAGCCTCCGGTCGGACTCCTACGAGCAGTACTTC.

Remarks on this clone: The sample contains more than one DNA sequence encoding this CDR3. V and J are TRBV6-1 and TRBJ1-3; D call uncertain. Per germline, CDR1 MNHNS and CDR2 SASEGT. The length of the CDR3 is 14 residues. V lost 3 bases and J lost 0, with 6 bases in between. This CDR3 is CASSEIGSGNTIYF. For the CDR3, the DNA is TGTGCCAGCAGTGAGATAGGCTCTGGAAACACCATATATTTT.

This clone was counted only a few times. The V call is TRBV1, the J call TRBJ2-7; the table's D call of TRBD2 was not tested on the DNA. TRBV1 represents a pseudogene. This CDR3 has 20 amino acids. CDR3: CTSSQGFGLAGISSSYEQYF. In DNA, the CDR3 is TGCACCAGCAGCCAAGGTTTCGGCCTAGCGGGAATCTCCTCCTCCTACGAGCAGTACTTC.

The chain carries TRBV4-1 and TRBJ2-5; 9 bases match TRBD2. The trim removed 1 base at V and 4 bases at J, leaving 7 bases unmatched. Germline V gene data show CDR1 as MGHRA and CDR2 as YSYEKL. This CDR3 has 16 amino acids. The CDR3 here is CASSQVLAGEGETQYF. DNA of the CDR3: TGCGCCAGCAGCCAAGTATTAGCGGGGGAAGGAGAGACCCAGTACTTC.

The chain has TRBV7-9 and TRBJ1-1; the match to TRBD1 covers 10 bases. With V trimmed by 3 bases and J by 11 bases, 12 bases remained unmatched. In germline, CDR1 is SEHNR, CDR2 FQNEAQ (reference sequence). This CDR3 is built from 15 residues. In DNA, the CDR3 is TGTGCCAGCAGCTTCCAGGGACAGGGGAAGCTTGGGGCTTTCTTT. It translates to CASSFQGQGKLGAFF. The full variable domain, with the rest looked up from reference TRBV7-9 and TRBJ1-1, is DTGVSQNPRHKITKRGQNVTFRCDPISEHNRLYWYRQTLGQGPEFLTYFQNEAQLEKSRLLSDRFSAERPKGSFSTLEIQRTEQGDSAMYLCASSFQGQGKLGAFFGQGTRLTVV.

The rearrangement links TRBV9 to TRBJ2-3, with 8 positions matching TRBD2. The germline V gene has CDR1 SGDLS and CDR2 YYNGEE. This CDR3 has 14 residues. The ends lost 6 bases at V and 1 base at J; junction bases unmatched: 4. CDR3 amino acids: CASNRAGGTDTQYF. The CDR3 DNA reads TGTGCCAGCAATCGAGCGGGGGGCACAGATACGCAGTATTTT.

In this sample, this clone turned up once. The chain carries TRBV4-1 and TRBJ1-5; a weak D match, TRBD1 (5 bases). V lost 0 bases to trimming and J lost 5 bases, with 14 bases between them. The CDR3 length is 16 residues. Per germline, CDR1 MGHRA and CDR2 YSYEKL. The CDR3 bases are TGCGCCAGCAGCCAAGAACCGGGACTGCCTCATCAGCCCCAGCATTTT. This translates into CASSQEPGLPHQPQHF.

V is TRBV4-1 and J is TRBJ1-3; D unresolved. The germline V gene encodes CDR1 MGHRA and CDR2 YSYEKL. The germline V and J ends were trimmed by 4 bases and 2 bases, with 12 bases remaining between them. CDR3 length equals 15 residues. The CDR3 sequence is CASSPTRVAGNTIYF. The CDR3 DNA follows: TGCGCCAGCAGCCCCACACGGGTAGCTGGAAACACCATATATTTT.